Shown below are 15 T cell receptor beta chains from a single sample sequenced in a study of T-cell memory formation after mild COVID-19. TCRdb processed the 5' RACE reads anew with MiXCR; each CDR3 protein has one entry. Of approximately 350,000 distinct CDR3 sequences in the sample, around 27% are singletons; the top ten hold around an eighth. Specimen: PBMCs or a T cell subset sorted from them (not recorded which). The receptors originated from an adult woman who had mild COVID-19 (a few samples of this study predate the infection). Cell type and time point are not known.

This clonotype was recorded many times. This chain uses TRBV4-1 with TRBJ2-3, with TRBD2 matching over 8 bases. This CDR3 region has 16 residues. V lost 5 bases to trimming and J lost 3 bases; unmatched junction nucleotides: 10. The V gene's germline CDR1 is MGHRA and CDR2 YSYEKL. This CDR3 is CASSNREGSGTDTQYF. The CDR3 region has the DNA TGCGCCAGCAGCAACCGGGAGGGCAGTGGAACAGATACGCAGTATTTT.

J is TRBJ1-5 and V is TRBV6-5; 8 bases fit TRBD1. The germline V gene encodes CDR1 MNHEY and CDR2 SVGAGI. The CDR3 runs to 15 residues. The ends lost 5 bases at V and 4 bases at J; junction bases unmatched: 7. The CDR3 is CASSHTGGGNQPQHF. CDR3 nucleotide sequence: TGTGCCAGCAGTCACACAGGGGGAGGTAATCAGCCCCAGCATTTT.

The chain is built from TRBV11-3 and TRBJ1-2, with D perhaps matching TRBD1 (6 bases). This CDR3 contains 14 residues. Germline V gene lookup returns CDR1 SGHNT and CDR2 YENEEA. Trimming cost V 0 bases and J 6 bases, with 11 bases left between them. In nucleotides, the CDR3 is TGTGCCAGCAGCTTAGACGAGGGGGTTAATGGCTACACCTTC. This encodes CASSLDEGVNGYTF.

This clonotype was counted only a few times. This chain joins TRBV14 and TRBJ1-2; tentatively, D is TRBD1 (5 bases). Per the germline V gene, CDR1 is SGHDN and CDR2 is FVKESK. There are 13 residues in the CDR3. Trimming took 4 bases from V and 4 from J, leaving 10 bases between them. CDR3: CASSPGRGYGYTF. The CDR3 DNA is TGTGCCAGCAGCCCCGGTAGGGGCTATGGCTACACCTTC. The variable domain in full, with the rest retrieved from reference TRBV14 and TRBJ1-2, is EAGVTQFPSHSVIEKGQTVTLRCDPISGHDNLYWYRRVMGKEIKFLLHFVKESKQDESGMPNNRFLAERTGGTYSTLKVQPAELEDSGVYFCASSPGRGYGYTFGSGTRLTVV.

The chain links TRBV14 to TRBJ1-3; tentatively, D is TRBD1 (5 bases). This CDR3 is 16 amino acids long. Germline values: CDR1 SGHDN, CDR2 FVKESK. Between the trimmed V and J ends, which lost 5 bases and 1 base, there was a span of 15 bases. CDR3 DNA sequence: TGTGCCAGCAGCTTCGGGACCTTACGGTCTGGAAACACCATATATTTT. It yields the protein CASSFGTLRSGNTIYF. Filled out from reference TRBV14 and TRBJ1-3, the complete variable domain reads EAGVTQFPSHSVIEKGQTVTLRCDPISGHDNLYWYRRVMGKEIKFLLHFVKESKQDESGMPNNRFLAERTGGTYSTLKVQPAELEDSGVYFCASSFGTLRSGNTIYFGEGSWLTVV.

V gene TRBV5-1 combines with J gene TRBJ2-3; 8 bases are shared with TRBD2. The V gene's germline CDR1 is SGHRS and CDR2 YFSETQ. V dropped 2 bases and J dropped 4; count of bases not matched to a gene: 6. CDR3 length: 15 residues. CDR3 protein: CASSFNGGAPDTQYF. As DNA, the CDR3 is TGCGCCAGCAGCTTTAACGGGGGGGCCCCAGATACGCAGTATTTT. The full variable domain, rest sourced from reference TRBV5-1 and TRBJ2-3, is KAGVTQTPRYLIKTRGQQVTLSCSPISGHRSVSWYQQTPGQGLQFLFEYFSETQRNKGNFPGRFSGRQFSNSRSEMNVSTLELGDSALYLCASSFNGGAPDTQYFGPGTRLTVL.

This clonotype was seen only a few times. The chain has TRBV29-1 and TRBJ2-3; D is perhaps TRBD1 (6 bases). This CDR3 is built from 14 residues. Germline V lookup: CDR1 SQVTM, CDR2 ANQGSEA. With 5 bases removed from V and 4 bases from J, the gap between germline ends came to 16 bases. The CDR3 nucleotides are TGCAGCGTTCTAAGCGGCAGGGGCCCAGATACGCAGTATTTT. It encodes CSVLSGRGPDTQYF.

This clonotype has just a few counts. The chain couples TRBV30 to TRBJ2-5; D is perhaps TRBD1 (8 bases). The V end was cut by 1 base, the J end by 4 bases, with 16 bases between. Germline CDR1 is GTSNPN and CDR2 is SVGIG (reference sequence). This CDR3 has 15 residues. CDR3 region: CAWSGGQGGGETQYF. CDR3 nucleotide sequence: TGTGCCTGGAGTGGAGGACAGGGAGGGGGAGAGACCCAGTACTTC.

This clonotype was recorded a few times. This rearrangement joins TRBV5-1 to TRBJ2-1; D may be TRBD2 (5 bases). Germline V gene lookup returns CDR1 SGHRS and CDR2 YFSETQ. CDR3 length: 10 amino acids. V lost 5 bases, J lost 9 bases, and 6 bases lay in between. For the CDR3, the DNA is TGCGCCAGCAGTGGGAGTGAGCAGTTCTTC. Encoded protein: CASSGSEQFF.

The J gene is TRBJ1-5, the V gene TRBV11-1; D unresolved. V was cut by 0 bases and J by 5 bases, with 5 bases left in between. Germline-derived CDR1 and CDR2 are SGHAT and FQDESV (reference sequence). The CDR3 is 13 amino acids. The CDR3 reads CASSLAYDQPQHF. DNA for the CDR3: TGTGCCAGCAGCTTAGCCTACGATCAGCCCCAGCATTTT. Full variable domain (missing parts from reference TRBV11-1 and TRBJ1-5): EAEVAQSPRYKITEKSQAVAFWCDPISGHATLYWYRQILGQGPELLVQFQDESVVDDSQLPKDRFSAERLKGVDSTLKIQPAELGDSAMYLCASSLAYDQPQHFGDGTRLSIL.

The genes are TRBV5-5 and TRBJ2-2; D uncertain. The germline V gene encodes CDR1 SGHKS and CDR2 YYEKEE (reference sequence). V lost 0 bases and J 4 bases, leaving 7 bases between the germline ends. The CDR3 runs to 14 residues. This chain's CDR3 is CASSLEPGTGELFF. CDR3 nucleotide sequence: TGTGCCAGCAGCTTGGAGCCGGGCACCGGGGAGCTGTTTTTT.

V gene TRBV15 combines with J gene TRBJ2-7; D uncertain. The CDR3 length is 11 residues. Trimming removed 2 bases from V and 7 bases from J, with 6 bases in between. Germline assignment: CDR1 LNHNV and CDR2 YYDKDF (reference sequence). The CDR3 loop is CATSRNLEQYF. CDR3 coding DNA: TGTGCCACCAGCAGAAACCTAGAGCAGTACTTC.

The rearrangement uses TRBV15 and TRBJ2-1; D remains ambiguous. Germline V CDR1 and CDR2: LNHNV, YYDKDF (reference sequence). Trimming removed 0 bases at V and 6 bases at J, with 3 bases between. The CDR3 is 12 amino acids. The chain's CDR3 is CATSRDANEQFF. The CDR3 DNA follows: TGTGCCACCAGCAGAGATGCCAATGAGCAGTTCTTC.

The chain has TRBV7-9 and TRBJ1-1, with TRBD1 matching over 8 bases. Germline-derived CDR1 and CDR2 are SEHNR and FQNEAQ (reference sequence). V gave up 2 bases and J gave up 1 base; unmatched junction bases: 3. This CDR3 region has 15 residues. As DNA, the CDR3 is TGTGCCAGCAGCTTAATGGGGACAGGGAACACTGAAGCTTTCTTT. It encodes CASSLMGTGNTEAFF.

The CDR3 loop is CASSRPRPGQGKRHLSYEQYF. The DNA of the CDR3 is TGTGCCAGCAGCCGCCCCAGACCAGGACAGGGAAAGAGGCACCTCAGCTACGAGCAGTACTTC. V and J are TRBV7-6 and TRBJ2-7, with 8 bases that match TRBD1. In germline, CDR1 is SGHVS, CDR2 FNYEAQ. This CDR3 region has 21 residues. Trimming removed 5 bases from V and 3 bases from J; junction bases left unmatched: 27.